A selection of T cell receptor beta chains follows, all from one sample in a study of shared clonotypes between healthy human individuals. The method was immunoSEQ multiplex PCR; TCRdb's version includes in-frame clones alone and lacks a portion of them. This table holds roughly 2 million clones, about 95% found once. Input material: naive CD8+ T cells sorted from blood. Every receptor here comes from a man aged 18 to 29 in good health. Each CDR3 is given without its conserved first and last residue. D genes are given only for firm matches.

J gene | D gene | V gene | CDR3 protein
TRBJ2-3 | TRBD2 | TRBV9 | ASSVSGGAGDTQY
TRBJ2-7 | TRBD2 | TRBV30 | AWSASGVEQY
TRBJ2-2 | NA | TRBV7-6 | ASSLLDTGELF
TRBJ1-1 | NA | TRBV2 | ASSEWANTEAF
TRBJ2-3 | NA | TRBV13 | ASSLNGAAQY
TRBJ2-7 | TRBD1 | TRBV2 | ASSGGTGPYEQY
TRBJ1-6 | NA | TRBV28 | ASSTTALH
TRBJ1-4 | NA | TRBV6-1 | ASSEAYGTEDEKLF
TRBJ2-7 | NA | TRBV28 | ASSLRGIKSYEQY
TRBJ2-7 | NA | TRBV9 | ASSPVYVAGPYEQY
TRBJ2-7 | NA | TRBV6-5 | ASSFALGRYEQY
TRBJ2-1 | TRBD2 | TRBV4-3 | ASSQGLAGVSYNEQF
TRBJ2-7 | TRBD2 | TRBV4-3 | ASSQASGGYEQY
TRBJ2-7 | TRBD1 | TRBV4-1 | ASSQDGTGFYEQY
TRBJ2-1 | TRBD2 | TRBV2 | ASSESGGWNNEQF
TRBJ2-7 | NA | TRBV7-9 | ASSLWGSYEQY
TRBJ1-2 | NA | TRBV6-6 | ARGLGRIDYGYT
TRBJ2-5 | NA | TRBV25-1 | ASTSTGGIQETQY
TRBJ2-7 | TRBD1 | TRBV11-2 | ASSFSPGQGSYEQY
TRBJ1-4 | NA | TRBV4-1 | ASSQRRDNGKLF